This T cell receptor (beta chain) emerged from a study of CD8 T cells in Susac syndrome. Study-level results: The study admitted that it had a relatively small number of individuals in its TCR sequencing and HLA analysis.

Those who served as multiple sclerosis controls were treatment-naive patients with stable or active relapsing-remitting disease. The authors reverse transcribed roughly 0.5 to 1 ug RNA with random hexamers. Amplification of the TCR beta CDR3 was carried out by immunoSEQ multiplex PCR, which spanned a total of 54 Vbeta and 13 Jbeta segments. From the immunoSEQ multiplex PCR reads, TCRdb called clonotypes with MiXCR, one entry per CDR3 protein. The repertoire holds 250,000 or so distinct CDR3 sequences, roughly 95% seen once, with about 0.071% in the top ten. The CDR3 covers 13 residues. Trimming removed 6 bases from V and 3 bases from J, with 14 bases in between. Germline lookup yields CDR1 DFQATT and CDR2 SNEGSKA (reference sequence). As for this clonotype: Its antigen remains unidentified.

V usage is TRBV20-1 and J usage is TRBJ2-5; D gene unclear. The TCR originated in a human donor with multiple sclerosis. Sample: CD4+ T cells from PBMCs. CDR3 in DNA: TGCAGTGCCTTAGGAGTAACAGAAGAGACCCAGTACTTC. As protein: CSALGVTEETQYF.